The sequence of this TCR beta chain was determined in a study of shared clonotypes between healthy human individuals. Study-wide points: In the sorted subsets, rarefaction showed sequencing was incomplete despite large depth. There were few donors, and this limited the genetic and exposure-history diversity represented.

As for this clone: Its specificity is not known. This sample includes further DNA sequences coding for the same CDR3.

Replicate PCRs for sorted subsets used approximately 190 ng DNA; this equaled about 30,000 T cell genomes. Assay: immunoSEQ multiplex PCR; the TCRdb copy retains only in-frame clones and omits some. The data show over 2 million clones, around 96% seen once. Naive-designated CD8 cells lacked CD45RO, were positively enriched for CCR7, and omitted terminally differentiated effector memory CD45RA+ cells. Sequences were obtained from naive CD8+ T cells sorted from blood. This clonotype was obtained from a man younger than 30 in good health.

CDR3 nucleotides: TGTGCCAGCAGCTTAGGGGGTAATTATGGCTACACCTTC. As protein: CASSLGGNYGYTF. This chain uses TRBV5-4 with TRBJ1-2; the D gene is possibly TRBD1 (6 bases). The V gene lost 2 bases and the J gene lost 5 bases, with 10 bases spanning the gap. Germline V gene sequence: CDR1 SGHNT, CDR2 YYREEE (reference sequence). The CDR3 spans 13 residues.